This T cell receptor beta chain emerged from a study of long-term antiretroviral therapy in people with HIV. Overall study results and limits: An increase in diversity followed ART, yet levels stayed below transplant donor controls.

This was the immunoSEQ v3.0 assay at survey level. TCRdb keeps only in-frame clones here, not all; method: immunoSEQ multiplex PCR. The table records fewer than 30,000 clones, over 80% of them present only once. A remark on this clone: What it binds is unknown.

This CDR3 spans 13 amino acids. Trimming cost V 10 bases and J 4 bases; bases outside gene matches: 7. In germline, CDR1 is SGHDN, CDR2 FVKESK. The rearrangement joins TRBV14 to TRBJ2-7; 10 bases match TRBD1. The sequencing used unsorted PBMCs, collected 2.7 to 2.9 years after starting antiretroviral therapy. This TCR was recovered from a man aged 25 to 40 with HIV. The CDR3 loop reads CATSGTGAYEQYF. The CDR3 DNA reads as TGTGCCACCTCCGGGACAGGGGCTTACGAGCAGTACTTC.